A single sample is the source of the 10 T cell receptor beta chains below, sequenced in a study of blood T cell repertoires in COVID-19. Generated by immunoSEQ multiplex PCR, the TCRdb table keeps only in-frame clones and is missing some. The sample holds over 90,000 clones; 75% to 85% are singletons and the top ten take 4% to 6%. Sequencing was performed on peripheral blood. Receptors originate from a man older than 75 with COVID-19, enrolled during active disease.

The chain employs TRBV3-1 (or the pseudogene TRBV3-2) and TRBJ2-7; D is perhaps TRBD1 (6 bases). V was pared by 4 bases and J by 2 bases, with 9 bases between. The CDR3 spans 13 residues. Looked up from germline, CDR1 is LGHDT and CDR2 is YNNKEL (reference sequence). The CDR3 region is CASSPSGAYEQYF. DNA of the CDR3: TGTGCCAGCAGCCCGTCAGGGGCCTACGAGCAGTACTTC.

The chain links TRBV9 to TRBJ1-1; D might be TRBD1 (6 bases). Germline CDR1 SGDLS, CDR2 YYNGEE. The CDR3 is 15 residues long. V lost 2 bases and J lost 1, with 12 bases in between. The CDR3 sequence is CASSVSGASNTEAFF. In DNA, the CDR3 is TGTGCCAGCAGCGTTTCAGGGGCCTCGAACACTGAAGCTTTCTTT. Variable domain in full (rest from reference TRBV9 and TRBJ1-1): DSGVTQTPKHLITATGQRVTLRCSPRSGDLSVYWYQQSLDQGLQFLIQYYNGEERAKGNILERFSAQQFPDLHSELNLSSLELGDSALYFCASSVSGASNTEAFFGQGTRLTVV.

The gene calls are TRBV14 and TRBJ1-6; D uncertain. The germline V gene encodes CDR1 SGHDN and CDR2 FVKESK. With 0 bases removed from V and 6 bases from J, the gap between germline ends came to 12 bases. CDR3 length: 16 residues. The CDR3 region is CASSQELGRSNSPLHF. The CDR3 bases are TGTGCCAGCAGCCAAGAACTCGGGAGGTCTAATTCACCCCTCCACTTT.

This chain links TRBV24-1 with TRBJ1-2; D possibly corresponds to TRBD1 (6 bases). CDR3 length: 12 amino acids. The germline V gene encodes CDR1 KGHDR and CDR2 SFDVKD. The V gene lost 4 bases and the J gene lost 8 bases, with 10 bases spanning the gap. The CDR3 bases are TGTGCCACCAGTGAGGGGGCCTACGGCTACACCTTC. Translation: CATSEGAYGYTF.

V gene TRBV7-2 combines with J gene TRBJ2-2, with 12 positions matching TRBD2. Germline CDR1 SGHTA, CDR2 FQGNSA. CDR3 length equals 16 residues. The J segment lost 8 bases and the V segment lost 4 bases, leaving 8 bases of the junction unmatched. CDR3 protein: CASSWTSGTPGGELFF. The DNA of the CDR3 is TGTGCCAGCAGCTGGACTAGCGGGACACCTGGGGGGGAGCTGTTTTTT.

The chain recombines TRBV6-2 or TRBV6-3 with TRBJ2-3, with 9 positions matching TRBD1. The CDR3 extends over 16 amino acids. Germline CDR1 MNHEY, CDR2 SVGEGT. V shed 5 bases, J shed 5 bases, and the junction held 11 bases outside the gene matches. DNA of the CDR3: TGTGCCAGCAGTGTCAGAACGGGACAGGGAGGAGATACGCAGTATTTT. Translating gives CASSVRTGQGGDTQYF.

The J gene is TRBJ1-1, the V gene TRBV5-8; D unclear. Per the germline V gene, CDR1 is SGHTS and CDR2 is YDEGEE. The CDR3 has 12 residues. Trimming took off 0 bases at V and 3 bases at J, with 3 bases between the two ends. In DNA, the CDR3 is TGTGCCAGCAGCTTGGTCTACACTGAAGCTTTCTTT. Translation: CASSLVYTEAFF.

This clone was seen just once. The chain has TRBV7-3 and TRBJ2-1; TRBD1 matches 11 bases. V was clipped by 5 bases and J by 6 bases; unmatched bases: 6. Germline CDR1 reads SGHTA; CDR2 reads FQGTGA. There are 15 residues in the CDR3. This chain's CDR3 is CASSEDRGLLNEQFF. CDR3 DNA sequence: TGTGCCAGCAGCGAGGACAGGGGGCTCCTCAATGAGCAGTTCTTC.

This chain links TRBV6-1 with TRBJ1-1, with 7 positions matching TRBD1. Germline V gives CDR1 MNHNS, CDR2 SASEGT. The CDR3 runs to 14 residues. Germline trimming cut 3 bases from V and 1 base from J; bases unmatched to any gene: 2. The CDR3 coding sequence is TGTGCCAGCAGTGAGGGGACAGCGAACACTGAAGCTTTCTTT. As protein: CASSEGTANTEAFF.

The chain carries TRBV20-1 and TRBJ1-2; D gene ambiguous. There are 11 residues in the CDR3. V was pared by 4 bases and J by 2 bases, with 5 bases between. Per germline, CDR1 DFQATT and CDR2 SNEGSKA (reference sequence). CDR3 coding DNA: TGCAGTGCTACCGAGAACTATGGCTACACCTTC. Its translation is CSATENYGYTF.